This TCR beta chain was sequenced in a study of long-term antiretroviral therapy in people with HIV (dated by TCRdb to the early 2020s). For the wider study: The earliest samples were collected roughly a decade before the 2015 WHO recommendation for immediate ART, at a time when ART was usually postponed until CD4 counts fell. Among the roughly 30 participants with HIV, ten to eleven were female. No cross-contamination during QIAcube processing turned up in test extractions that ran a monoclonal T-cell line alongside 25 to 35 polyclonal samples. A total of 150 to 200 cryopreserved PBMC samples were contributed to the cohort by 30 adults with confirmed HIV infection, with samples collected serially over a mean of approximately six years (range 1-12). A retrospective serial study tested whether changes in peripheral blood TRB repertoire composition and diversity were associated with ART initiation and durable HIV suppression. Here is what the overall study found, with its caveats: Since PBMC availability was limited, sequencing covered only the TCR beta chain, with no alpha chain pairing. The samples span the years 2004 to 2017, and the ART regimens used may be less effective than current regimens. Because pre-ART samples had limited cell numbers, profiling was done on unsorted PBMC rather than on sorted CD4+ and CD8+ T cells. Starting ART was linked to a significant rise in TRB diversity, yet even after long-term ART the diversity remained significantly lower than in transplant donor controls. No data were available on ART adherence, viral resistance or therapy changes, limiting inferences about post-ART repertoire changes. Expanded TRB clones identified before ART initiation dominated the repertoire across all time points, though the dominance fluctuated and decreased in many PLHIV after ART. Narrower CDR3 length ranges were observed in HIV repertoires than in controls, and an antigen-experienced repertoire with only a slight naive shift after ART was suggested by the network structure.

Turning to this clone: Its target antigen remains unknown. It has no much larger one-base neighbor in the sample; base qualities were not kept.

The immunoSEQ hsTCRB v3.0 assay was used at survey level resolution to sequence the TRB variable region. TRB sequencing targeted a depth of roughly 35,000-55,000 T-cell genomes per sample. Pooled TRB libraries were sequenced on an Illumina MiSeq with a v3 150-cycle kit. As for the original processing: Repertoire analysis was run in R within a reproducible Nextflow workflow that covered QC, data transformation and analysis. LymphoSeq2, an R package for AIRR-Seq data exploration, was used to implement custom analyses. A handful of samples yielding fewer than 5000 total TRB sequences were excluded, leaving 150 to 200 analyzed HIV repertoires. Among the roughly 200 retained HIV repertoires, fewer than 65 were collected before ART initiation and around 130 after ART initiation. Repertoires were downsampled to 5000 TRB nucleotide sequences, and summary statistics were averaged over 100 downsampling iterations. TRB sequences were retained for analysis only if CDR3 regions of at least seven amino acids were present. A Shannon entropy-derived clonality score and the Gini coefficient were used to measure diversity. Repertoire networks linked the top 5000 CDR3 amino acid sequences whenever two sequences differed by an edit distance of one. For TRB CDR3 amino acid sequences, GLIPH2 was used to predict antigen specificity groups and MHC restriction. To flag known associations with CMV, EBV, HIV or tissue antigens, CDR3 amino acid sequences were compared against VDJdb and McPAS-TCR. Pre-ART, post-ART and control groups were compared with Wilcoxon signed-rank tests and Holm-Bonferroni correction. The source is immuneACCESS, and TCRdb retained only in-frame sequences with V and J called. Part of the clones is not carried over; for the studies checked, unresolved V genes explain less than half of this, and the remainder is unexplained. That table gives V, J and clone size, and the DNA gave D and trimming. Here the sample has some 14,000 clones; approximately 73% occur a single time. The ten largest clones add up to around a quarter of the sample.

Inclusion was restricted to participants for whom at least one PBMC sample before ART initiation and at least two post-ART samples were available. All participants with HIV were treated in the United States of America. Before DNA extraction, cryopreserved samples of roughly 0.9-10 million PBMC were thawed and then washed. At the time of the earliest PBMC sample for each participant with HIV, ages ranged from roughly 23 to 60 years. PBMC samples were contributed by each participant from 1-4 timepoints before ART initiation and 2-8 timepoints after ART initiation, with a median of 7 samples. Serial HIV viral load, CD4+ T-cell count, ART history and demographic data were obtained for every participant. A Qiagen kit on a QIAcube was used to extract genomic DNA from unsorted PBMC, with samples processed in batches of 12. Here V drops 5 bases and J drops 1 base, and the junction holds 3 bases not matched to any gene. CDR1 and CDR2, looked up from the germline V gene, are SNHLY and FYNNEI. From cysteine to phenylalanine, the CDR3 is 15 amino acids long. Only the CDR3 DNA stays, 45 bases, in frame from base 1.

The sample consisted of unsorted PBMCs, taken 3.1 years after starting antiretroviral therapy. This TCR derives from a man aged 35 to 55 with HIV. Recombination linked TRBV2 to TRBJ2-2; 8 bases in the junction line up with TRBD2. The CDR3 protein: CASSLSGGNTGELFF. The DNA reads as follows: TGTGCCAGCAGTCTAAGCGGGGGGAACACCGGGGAGCTGTTTTTT.